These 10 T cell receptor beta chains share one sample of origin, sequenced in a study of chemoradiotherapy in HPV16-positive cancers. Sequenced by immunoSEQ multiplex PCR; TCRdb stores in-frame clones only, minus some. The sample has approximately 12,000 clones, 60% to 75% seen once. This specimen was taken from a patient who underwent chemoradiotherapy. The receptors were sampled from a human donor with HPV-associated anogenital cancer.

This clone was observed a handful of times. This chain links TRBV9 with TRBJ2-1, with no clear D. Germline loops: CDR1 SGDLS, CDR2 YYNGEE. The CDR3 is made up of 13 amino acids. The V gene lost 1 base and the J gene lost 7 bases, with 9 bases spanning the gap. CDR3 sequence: CASSVSWMNEQFF. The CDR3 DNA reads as TGTGCCAGCAGCGTAAGTTGGATGAATGAGCAGTTCTTC.

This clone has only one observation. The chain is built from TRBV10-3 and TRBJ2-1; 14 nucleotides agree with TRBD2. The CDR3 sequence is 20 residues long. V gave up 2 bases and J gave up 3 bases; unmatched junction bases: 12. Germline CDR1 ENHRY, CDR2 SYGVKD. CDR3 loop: CAISEPPTSGGVVVYNEQFF. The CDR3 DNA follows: TGTGCCATCAGTGAGCCTCCGACTAGCGGGGGGGTAGTAGTCTACAATGAGCAGTTCTTC.

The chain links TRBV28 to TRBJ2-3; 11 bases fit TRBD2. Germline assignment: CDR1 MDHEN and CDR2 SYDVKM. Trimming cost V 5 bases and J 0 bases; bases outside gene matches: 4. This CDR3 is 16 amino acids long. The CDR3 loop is CASSVTSGISTDTQYF. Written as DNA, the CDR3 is TGTGCCAGCAGTGTGACTAGCGGGATTAGCACAGATACGCAGTATTTT. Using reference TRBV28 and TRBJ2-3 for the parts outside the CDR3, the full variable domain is DVKVTQSSRYLVKRTGEKVFLECVQDMDHENMFWYRQDPGLGLRLIYFSYDVKMKEKGDIPEGYSVSREKKERFSLILESASTNQTSMYLCASSVTSGISTDTQYFGPGTRLTVL.

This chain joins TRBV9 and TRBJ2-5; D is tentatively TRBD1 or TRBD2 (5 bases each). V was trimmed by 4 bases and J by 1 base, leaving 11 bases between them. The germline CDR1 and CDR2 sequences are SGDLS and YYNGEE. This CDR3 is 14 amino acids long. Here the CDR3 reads CASSPSGTQETQYF. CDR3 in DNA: TGTGCCAGCAGCCCCTCTGGGACCCAAGAGACCCAGTACTTC.

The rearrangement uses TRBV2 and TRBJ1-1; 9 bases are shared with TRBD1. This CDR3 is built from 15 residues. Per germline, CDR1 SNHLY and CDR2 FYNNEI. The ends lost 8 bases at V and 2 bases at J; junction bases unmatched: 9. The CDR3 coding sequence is TGTGCCAGCGAGGAAAACAGGGGGCGCAACACTGAAGCTTTCTTT. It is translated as CASEENRGRNTEAFF.

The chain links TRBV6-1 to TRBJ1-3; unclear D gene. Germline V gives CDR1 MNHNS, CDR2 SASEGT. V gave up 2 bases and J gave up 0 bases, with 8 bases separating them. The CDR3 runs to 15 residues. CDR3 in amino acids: CASSELEGSGNTIYF. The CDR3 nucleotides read TGTGCCAGCAGTGAACTTGAGGGCTCTGGAAACACCATATATTTT.

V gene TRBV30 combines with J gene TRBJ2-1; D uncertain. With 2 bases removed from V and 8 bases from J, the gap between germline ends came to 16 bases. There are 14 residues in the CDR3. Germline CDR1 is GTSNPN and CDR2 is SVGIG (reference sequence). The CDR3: CAWSTGQPGDEQFF. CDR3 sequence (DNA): TGTGCCTGGAGTACTGGTCAGCCTGGCGATGAGCAGTTCTTC.

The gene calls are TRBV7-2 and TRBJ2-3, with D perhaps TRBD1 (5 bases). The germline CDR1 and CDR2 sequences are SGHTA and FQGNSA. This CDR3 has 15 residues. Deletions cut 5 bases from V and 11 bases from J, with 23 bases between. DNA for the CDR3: TGTGCCAGCAGCGATGTGAATAATCCGGCAGGGAAGCAGTATTTT. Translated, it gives CASSDVNNPAGKQYF.

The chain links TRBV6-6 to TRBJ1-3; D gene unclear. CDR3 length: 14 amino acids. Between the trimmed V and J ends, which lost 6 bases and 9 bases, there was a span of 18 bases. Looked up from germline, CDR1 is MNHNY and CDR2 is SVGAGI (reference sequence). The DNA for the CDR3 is TGTGCCAGCAGAAAACGACGACCCGGAGCCACCATATATTTT. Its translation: CASRKRRPGATIYF.

CDR3 DNA: TGTGCCAGCAGTCCGGACAGTTTTCAGCCCCAGCATTTT. Protein: CASSPDSFQPQHF. The chain has TRBV6-5 and TRBJ1-5; D is possibly TRBD1 (6 bases). The V gene's germline CDR1 is MNHEY and CDR2 SVGAGI. Between the trimmed V and J ends, which lost 5 bases and 6 bases, there was a span of 11 bases. The CDR3 is made up of 13 amino acids.